Listed here are 27 T cell receptor beta chains from one sample, sequenced in a study of Ad26.COV2.S vaccination and SARS-CoV-2 variants. Produced via immunoSEQ multiplex PCR; TCRdb's table is partial and in-frame only. The data hold about 280,000 clones, with more than 70% observed a single time. The treatment denotes: roughly 19 received Ad26.COV2.S at low or high dose, single or two shots; 5 received placebo; per-sample allocation not given. Following the first vaccine or placebo injection, samples were taken on day 63. The material was peripheral blood, obtained in a trial of Ad26.COV2.S vaccine versus placebo. The source is a person aged 18-65 years who received the Ad26.COV2.S COVID-19 vaccine or a placebo.

V gene TRBV19 combines with J gene TRBJ1-2; D remains unclear. The V end was cut by 3 bases, the J end by 4 bases, with 12 bases between. The CDR3 sequence is 14 residues long. Germline CDR1 and CDR2: LNHDA and SQIVND (reference sequence). The CDR3 sequence: CASSIDGNPYGYTF. CDR3 coding DNA: TGTGCCAGTAGTATTGACGGAAACCCCTATGGCTACACCTTC.

The J gene is TRBJ1-2, the V gene TRBV5-1; tentatively, D is TRBD1 (6 bases). Germline values: CDR1 SGHRS, CDR2 YFSETQ. V lost 4 bases and J 6 bases, leaving 13 bases between the germline ends. The CDR3 is 13 amino acids. Here the CDR3 DNA reads TGCGCCAGCAGCCTAGGGGCAGGGGATGGCTACACCTTC. Protein product: CASSLGAGDGYTF.

The chain couples TRBV5-6 to TRBJ2-5, with D unclear. Trimming cost V 0 bases and J 5 bases, with 8 bases left between them. Germline-derived CDR1 and CDR2 are SGHDT and YYEEEE. The CDR3 extends over 13 amino acids. CDR3 DNA sequence: TGTGCCAGCAGCTTGGTAGCCGGGGAGACCCAGTACTTC. Its protein is CASSLVAGETQYF.

This clone showed up just once. Additional DNA sequences in this sample encode the identical CDR3. The chain recombines TRBV7-9 with TRBJ1-2; D call uncertain. Trimming took off 1 base at V and 4 bases at J, with 4 bases between the two ends. The CDR3 runs to 12 residues. Germline V gene sequence: CDR1 SEHNR, CDR2 FQNEAQ (reference sequence). In DNA form, the CDR3 reads TGTGCCAGCAGCTTAGGGCCCTATGGCTACACCTTC. Protein: CASSLGPYGYTF.

The rearrangement joins TRBV7-8 to TRBJ1-1; 8 bases are a match to TRBD1. V lost 5 bases to trimming and J lost 5 bases; unmatched junction nucleotides: 10. The CDR3 extends over 15 amino acids. Germline V gene data show CDR1 as SGHVS and CDR2 as FQNEAQ. CDR3 nucleotide sequence: TGTGCCAGCAGCGCTCTAGACAGGGGAAGGACTGAAGCTTTCTTT. Encoded protein: CASSALDRGRTEAFF.

This chain uses TRBV11-2 with TRBJ1-2, with 9 bases matching TRBD1. CDR3 length equals 15 residues. V lost 1 base, J lost 5 bases, and 5 bases stayed unmatched. CDR1 and CDR2 from the germline V gene are SGHAT and FQNNGV. Here the CDR3 reads CASSLGPGQGYGYTF. CDR3 nucleotide sequence: TGTGCCAGCAGCTTAGGACCGGGACAGGGTTATGGCTACACCTTC.

The gene calls are TRBV5-8 and TRBJ1-2, with TRBD1 matching over 10 bases. The CDR3 extends over 13 amino acids. Germline V gene sequence: CDR1 SGHTS, CDR2 YDEGEE. Trimming cost V 4 bases and J 7 bases; bases outside gene matches: 4. The chain's CDR3 is CASSPDRGGGYTF. CDR3 coding DNA: TGTGCCAGCAGCCCGGACAGGGGGGGTGGCTACACCTTC.

The chain is built from TRBV27 and TRBJ2-5; 7 bases line up with TRBD1. Germline CDR1 reads MNHEY; CDR2 reads SMNVEV (reference sequence). V lost 2 bases, J lost 6 bases, and 3 bases stayed unmatched. CDR3 length: 13 amino acids. In DNA form, the CDR3 reads TGTGCCAGCAGTTTAGACAGGGCAAAGACCCAGTACTTC. Translated: CASSLDRAKTQYF.

The chain links TRBV6-6 to TRBJ2-2, with TRBD2 as a possible D gene (5 bases). Germline values: CDR1 MNHNY, CDR2 SVGAGI (reference sequence). CDR3 length equals 15 residues. V lost 5 bases, J lost 4 bases, and 14 bases lay in between. The CDR3 bases are TGTGCCAGCAGTCAGTTGGCCGAGGGCACCGGGGAGCTGTTTTTT. This encodes CASSQLAEGTGELFF.

Comments on this clone: Other DNA variants within this sample encode the same CDR3. CDR3 DNA: TGCGCCAGCAGCTCACTAGCGGGAGTGGACGAGCAGTACTTC. Its protein product is CASSSLAGVDEQYF. The chain employs TRBV5-1 and TRBJ2-7, with 11 bases fitting TRBD2. Germline V lookup: CDR1 SGHRS, CDR2 YFSETQ. J lost 5 bases, V lost 3 bases, and 4 bases had no gene match. The CDR3 runs 14 residues.

The rearrangement joins TRBV27 to TRBJ2-5; a weak D match, TRBD1 (7 bases). Germline V gives CDR1 MNHEY, CDR2 SMNVEV (reference sequence). The CDR3 totals 13 residues. Trimming removed 5 bases from V and 5 bases from J, with 12 bases in between. The CDR3 DNA reads TGTGCCAGCAGTCTACAGGGGAGGGAGACCCAGTACTTC. Translating it yields CASSLQGRETQYF.

This CDR3 is CASSIRLAGEGEQYF. Written as DNA, the CDR3 is TGTGCCAGTAGTATAAGGCTAGCGGGAGAGGGCGAGCAGTACTTC. The chain carries TRBV19 and TRBJ2-7; 10 bases fit TRBD2. V was pared by 2 bases and J by 6 bases, with 7 bases of the junction left unmatched. CDR1 is LNHDA, CDR2 SQIVND, per germline (reference sequence). The CDR3 runs to 15 residues.

J is TRBJ2-7 and V is TRBV19; D is possibly TRBD1 or TRBD2 (5 bases each). V lost 10 bases and J lost 5, with 21 bases in between. Germline values: CDR1 LNHDA, CDR2 SQIVND (reference sequence). CDR3 size: 14 residues. The DNA of the CDR3 is TGTGCCACCAAACCGGGACCGATGAAGGACGAGCAGTACTTC. This gives the protein CATKPGPMKDEQYF.

The chain combines TRBV7-2 with TRBJ1-2, with TRBD1 as a possible D gene (5 bases). Germline V gene data show CDR1 as SGHTA and CDR2 as FQGNSA. This CDR3 has 16 residues. V was shortened by 8 bases and J by 4 bases, with 23 bases between the two germline ends. CDR3 region: CASSNRGALGFYGYTF. CDR3 sequence (DNA): TGTGCCAGCTCTAATCGGGGCGCATTGGGGTTCTATGGCTACACCTTC.

The genes are TRBV5-4 and TRBJ1-1, with D unresolved. Per the germline V gene, CDR1 is SGHNT and CDR2 is YYREEE (reference sequence). This CDR3 contains 13 residues. The ends were cut back, 1 base at V and 2 bases at J, with 6 bases in the middle. The DNA of the CDR3 is TGTGCCAGCAGCTTGTCAGATAACACTGAAGCTTTCTTT. Its translation: CASSLSDNTEAFF.

The J gene is TRBJ2-6, the V gene TRBV7-7, with D perhaps matching TRBD1 (5 bases). The CDR3 has 19 residues. CDR1 and CDR2 from the germline V gene are SSHAT and FNYEAQ (reference sequence). V was shortened by 5 bases and J by 5 bases, with 25 bases between the two germline ends. The CDR3, as DNA: TGTGCCAGCAGCCCTGCGGCAGGGTCGAAATTAAGTAGGGCCAACGTCCTGACTTTC. This gives the protein CASSPAAGSKLSRANVLTF.

This sequence joins TRBV9 and TRBJ1-1; 7 bases are a match to TRBD1. Losses at the gene ends were 0 bases for V and 6 bases for J; bases not matched to a gene: 5. Per germline, CDR1 SGDLS and CDR2 YYNGEE. The length of the CDR3 is 14 residues. The CDR3 is CASSVVGGTAEAFF. The CDR3 DNA follows: TGTGCCAGCAGCGTAGTGGGTGGGACAGCTGAAGCTTTCTTT.

This chain links TRBV5-1 with TRBJ1-2; 11 bases align to TRBD1. Germline CDR1 and CDR2: SGHRS and YFSETQ. The CDR3 contains 14 residues. The J segment lost 5 bases and the V segment lost 5 bases, leaving 5 bases of the junction unmatched. Here the CDR3 DNA reads TGCGCCAGCAGACCGGGACAGGGGGTTTATGGCTACACCTTC. As protein: CASRPGQGVYGYTF.

The chain couples TRBV5-1 to TRBJ2-3; TRBD1 agrees at 7 bases. The CDR3 runs to 16 residues. V lost 0 bases and J lost 2; bases outside the gene matches: 6. Germline CDR1 and CDR2: SGHRS and YFSETQ. CDR3 loop: CASSLAGTVFTDTQYF. The CDR3 region has the DNA TGCGCCAGCAGCTTGGCGGGGACAGTGTTCACAGATACGCAGTATTTT. The full variable domain, with the rest looked up from reference TRBV5-1 and TRBJ2-3, is KAGVTQTPRYLIKTRGQQVTLSCSPISGHRSVSWYQQTPGQGLQFLFEYFSETQRNKGNFPGRFSGRQFSNSRSEMNVSTLELGDSALYLCASSLAGTVFTDTQYFGPGTRLTVL.

The chain recombines TRBV6-5 with TRBJ2-2, with 7 bases identical to TRBD2. Per germline, CDR1 MNHEY and CDR2 SVGAGI. The CDR3 has 15 amino acids. V shed 7 bases and J 1 base; nucleotides not matched to a gene: 6. In nucleotides, the CDR3 is TGTGCCAGCATACGAGCGGGGATGAACACCGGGGAGCTGTTTTTT. It encodes CASIRAGMNTGELFF.

The chain is built from TRBV5-6 and TRBJ2-5; D may be TRBD2 (6 bases). CDR3 length equals 13 residues. Trimming took 4 bases from V and 3 from J, leaving 10 bases between them. Germline CDR1 and CDR2: SGHDT and YYEEEE. CDR3 sequence: CASSQPGEETQYF. In DNA form, the CDR3 reads TGTGCCAGCAGCCAGCCGGGGGAAGAGACCCAGTACTTC. Full variable domain (rest looked up from reference TRBV5-6 and TRBJ2-5): DAGVTQSPTHLIKTRGQQVTLRCSPKSGHDTVSWYQQALGQGPQFIFQYYEEEERQRGNFPDRFSGHQFPNYSSELNVNALLLGDSALYLCASSQPGEETQYFGPGTRLLVL.

The chain joins TRBV10-3 to TRBJ1-1; no clear D. The CDR3 is made up of 13 amino acids. In germline, CDR1 is ENHRY, CDR2 SYGVKD. V dropped 5 bases and J dropped 1 base, with 8 bases sitting between them. DNA of the CDR3: TGTGCCATCAGTCCAGACCCGAACACTGAAGCTTTCTTT. Protein product: CAISPDPNTEAFF.

This clone has just one count. CDR3 in amino acids: CASSTTSGLWNEQFF. The CDR3 bases are TGTGCCAGCAGCACAACTAGCGGGTTATGGAATGAGCAGTTCTTC. This chain uses TRBV3-1 (or the pseudogene TRBV3-2) with TRBJ2-1; 9 positions match TRBD2. The CDR3 contains 15 residues. V dropped 5 bases and J dropped 7; count of bases not matched to a gene: 9. Looked up from germline, CDR1 is LGHDT and CDR2 is YNNKEL (reference sequence).

The CDR3 nucleotides read TGTGCCAGCAGCCAAGCCGGGACAGGGGATGGCTACACCTTC. This encodes CASSQAGTGDGYTF. The genes are TRBV3-1 (or the pseudogene TRBV3-2) and TRBJ1-2; 10 positions agree with TRBD1. Germline V gene sequence: CDR1 LGHDT, CDR2 YNNKEL (reference sequence). The CDR3 length is 14 residues. J was trimmed by 6 bases and V by 1 base; bases with no gene match: 2.

Worth noting for this clone: In the same sample, other DNA sequences code for this CDR3. This chain uses TRBV5-1 with TRBJ1-6; D remains unclear. Germline V CDR1 and CDR2: SGHRS, YFSETQ. V lost 0 bases and J lost 0, with 4 bases in between. The CDR3 loop spans 15 amino acids. The CDR3 nucleotides are TGCGCCAGCAGCTTGGATAGCTCCTATAATTCACCCCTCCACTTT. This sequence encodes CASSLDSSYNSPLHF.

This clone is a singleton in its sample. V is TRBV7-9 and J is TRBJ2-3, with D unresolved. The germline V gene encodes CDR1 SEHNR and CDR2 FQNEAQ (reference sequence). The ends were cut back, 1 base at V and 4 bases at J, with 3 bases in the middle. CDR3 length equals 12 residues. This chain's CDR3 is CASSLDPDTQYF. The CDR3 nucleotides are TGTGCCAGCAGCTTAGATCCAGATACGCAGTATTTT.

The genes are TRBV9 and TRBJ2-2; 7 bases are shared with TRBD2. There are 15 residues in the CDR3. The trim removed 3 bases at V and 2 bases at J, leaving 4 bases unmatched. The germline V gene encodes CDR1 SGDLS and CDR2 YYNGEE. The CDR3 nucleotides read TGTGCCAGCAGCGCCACTAGCGCCAACACCGGGGAGCTGTTTTTT. It specifies CASSATSANTGELFF. The variable domain in full, with the rest retrieved from reference TRBV9 and TRBJ2-2, is DSGVTQTPKHLITATGQRVTLRCSPRSGDLSVYWYQQSLDQGLQFLIQYYNGEERAKGNILERFSAQQFPDLHSELNLSSLELGDSALYFCASSATSANTGELFFGEGSRLTVL.